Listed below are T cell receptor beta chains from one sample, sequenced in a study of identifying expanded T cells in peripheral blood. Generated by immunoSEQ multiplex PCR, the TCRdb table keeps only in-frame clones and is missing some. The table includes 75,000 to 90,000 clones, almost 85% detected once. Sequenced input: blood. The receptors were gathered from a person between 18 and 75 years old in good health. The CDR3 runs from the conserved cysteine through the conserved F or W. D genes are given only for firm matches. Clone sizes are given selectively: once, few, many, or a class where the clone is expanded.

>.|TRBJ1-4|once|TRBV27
CASSLFGGGEKLFF
TGTGCCAGCAGTTTATTTGGGGGCGGTGAAAAACTGTTTTTT
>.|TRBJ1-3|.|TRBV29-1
CSVDSGTAQSSSGNTIYF
TGCAGCGTTGATTCTGGGACCGCACAATCCTCTTCTGGAAACACCATATATTTT
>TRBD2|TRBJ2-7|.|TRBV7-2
CASSRTSGSSYEQYF
TGTGCCAGCAGCCGCACTAGCGGGAGCTCCTACGAGCAGTACTTC
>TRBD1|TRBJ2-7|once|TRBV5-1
CASSPEQGWKQYF
TGCGCCAGCAGCCCGGAACAGGGGTGGAAGCAGTACTTC
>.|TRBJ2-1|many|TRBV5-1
CASSLGSGEQFF
TGCGCCAGCAGCTTGGGCAGCGGTGAGCAGTTCTTC
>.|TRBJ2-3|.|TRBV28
CASSDPQGWSTDTQYF
TGTGCCAGCAGTGACCCTCAGGGTTGGAGCACAGATACGCAGTATTTT
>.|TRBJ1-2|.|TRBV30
CAWSGPYGYTF
TGTGCCTGGTCAGGGCCCTATGGCTACACCTTC
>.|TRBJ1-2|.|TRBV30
CAWSPTRVSDGYTF
TGTGCCTGGAGCCCTACTAGGGTCTCCGATGGCTACACCTTC
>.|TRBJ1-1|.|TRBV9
CASSVDGGSNTEAFF
TGTGCCAGCAGCGTAGATGGCGGGTCAAACACTGAAGCTTTCTTT
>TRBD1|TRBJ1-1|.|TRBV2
CASTYGGDRADTEAFF
TGTGCCAGCACATATGGGGGGGACAGGGCGGACACTGAAGCTTTCTTT
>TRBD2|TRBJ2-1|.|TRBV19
CASTPGLSSYNEQFF
TGTGCCAGTACCCCGGGACTAAGCTCCTACAATGAGCAGTTCTTC
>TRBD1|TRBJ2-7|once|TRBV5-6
CASSLWTGGYEQYF
TGTGCCAGCAGCTTGTGGACAGGGGGCTACGAGCAGTACTTC
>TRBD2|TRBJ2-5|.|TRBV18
CASSPSGGREETQYF
TGTGCCAGCTCACCAAGCGGGGGGCGCGAGGAGACCCAGTACTTC
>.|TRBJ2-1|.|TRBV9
CASSALGGGNNEQFF
TGTGCCAGCAGCGCGTTGGGGGGAGGAAACAATGAGCAGTTCTTC
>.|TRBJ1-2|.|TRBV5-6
CASSRGPRTLYGYTF
TGTGCCAGCAGCCGAGGACCGAGAACCCTCTATGGCTACACCTTC
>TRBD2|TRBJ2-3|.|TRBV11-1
CASSGTSGSTTDTQYF
TGTGCCAGCAGCGGGACTAGCGGGAGTACCACAGATACGCAGTATTTT
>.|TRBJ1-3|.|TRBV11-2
CASSPGAAVSGNTIYF
TGTGCCAGCAGCCCAGGAGCGGCGGTCTCTGGAAACACCATATATTTT
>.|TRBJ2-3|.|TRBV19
CASREGPGPSPQYF
TGTGCTTCTAGGGAAGGTCCGGGACCGTCTCCGCAGTATTTT
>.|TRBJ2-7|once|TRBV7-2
CASSRETLSYEQYF
TGTGCCAGCAGCAGGGAGACACTATCCTACGAGCAGTACTTC
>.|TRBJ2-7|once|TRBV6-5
CASSYEAQGGGYEQYF
TGTGCCAGCAGTTACGAAGCCCAGGGCGGAGGATACGAGCAGTACTTC
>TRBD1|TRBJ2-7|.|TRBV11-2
CASSLEQGATYEQYF
TGTGCCAGCAGCTTAGAACAGGGGGCTACATACGAGCAGTACTTC
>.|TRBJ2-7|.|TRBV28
CASSLGWSEAYEQYF
TGTGCCAGCAGTTTAGGGTGGAGTGAAGCCTACGAGCAGTACTTC
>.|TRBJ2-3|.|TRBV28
CASNPGDGEGRTQYF
TGTGCCAGCAACCCAGGGGACGGGGAAGGTCGTACGCAGTATTTT
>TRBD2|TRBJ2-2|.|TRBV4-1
CASSQELAGNTGELFF
TGCGCCAGCAGCCAAGAACTAGCGGGTAACACCGGGGAGCTGTTTTTT
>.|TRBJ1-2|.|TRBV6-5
CASYRREGYGYTF
TGTGCCAGCTATAGGAGGGAAGGCTATGGCTACACCTTC
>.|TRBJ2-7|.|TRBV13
CASSFSPSEQYF
TGTGCCAGCAGCTTTAGTCCTTCCGAGCAGTACTTC
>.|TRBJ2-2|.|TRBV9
CASSPHTNTGELFF
TGTGCCAGCAGCCCCCATACGAACACCGGGGAGCTGTTTTTT
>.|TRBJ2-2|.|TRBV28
CASRPPGDGELFF
TGTGCCAGCAGACCGCCGGGGGACGGGGAGCTGTTTTTT
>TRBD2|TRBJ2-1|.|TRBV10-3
CAISESLGGWGKGEQFF
TGTGCCATCAGTGAGTCCTTGGGAGGGTGGGGGAAAGGTGAGCAGTTCTTC
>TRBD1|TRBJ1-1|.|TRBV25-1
CASSSILDRSEAFF
TGTGCCAGCAGTTCAATCCTGGACAGGTCTGAAGCTTTCTTT
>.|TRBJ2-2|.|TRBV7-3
CASSLSYGGNTGELFF
TGTGCCAGCAGCTTATCATACGGGGGAAACACCGGGGAGCTGTTTTTT
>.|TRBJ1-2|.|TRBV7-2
CASSLGAAILYGYTF
TGTGCCAGCAGCTTAGGGGCAGCGATCCTCTATGGCTACACCTTC
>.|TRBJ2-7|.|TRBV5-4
CASSLTNSYEQYF
TGTGCCAGCAGCTTGACTAACTCCTACGAGCAGTACTTC